The sequence of this TCR beta chain was determined in a study of control samples from healthy donors and cancer patients. In germline, CDR1 is LGHNA, CDR2 YNFKEQ. The ends were cut back, 4 bases at V and 5 bases at J, with 18 bases in the middle. The CDR3 covers 15 residues. Libraries were prepared by immunoSEQ multiplex PCR; TCRdb keeps only in-frame clonotypes and omits some of them. The sample lists approximately 44,000 clones; about 75% were seen once. This chain joins TRBV4-2 and TRBJ2-7; D might be TRBD1 (6 bases). Material: formalin-fixed, paraffin-embedded tissue. The receptor comes from a male donor with melanoma. The DNA of the CDR3 is TGTGCCAGCAGCCTCGACTACTCTGGGGGCAACGAGCAGTACTTC. Its protein product is CASSLDYSGGNEQYF.